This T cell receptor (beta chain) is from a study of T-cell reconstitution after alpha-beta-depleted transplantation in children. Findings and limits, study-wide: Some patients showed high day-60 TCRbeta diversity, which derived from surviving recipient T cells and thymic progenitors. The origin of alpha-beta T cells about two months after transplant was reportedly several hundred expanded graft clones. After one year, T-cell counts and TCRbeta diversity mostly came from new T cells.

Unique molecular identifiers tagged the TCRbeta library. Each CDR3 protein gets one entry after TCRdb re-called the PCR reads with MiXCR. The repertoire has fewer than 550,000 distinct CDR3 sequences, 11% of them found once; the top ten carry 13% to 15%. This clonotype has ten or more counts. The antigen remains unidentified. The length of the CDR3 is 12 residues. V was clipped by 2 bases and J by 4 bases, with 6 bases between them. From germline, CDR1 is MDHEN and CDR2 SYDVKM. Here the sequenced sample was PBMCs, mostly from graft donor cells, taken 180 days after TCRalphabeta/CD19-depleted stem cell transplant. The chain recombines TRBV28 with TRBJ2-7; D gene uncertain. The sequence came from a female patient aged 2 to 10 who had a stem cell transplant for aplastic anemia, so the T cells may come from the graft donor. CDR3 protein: CASSLTRYEQYF. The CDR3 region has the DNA TGTGCCAGCAGTTTAACCCGGTACGAGCAGTACTTC.